What follows are 14 T cell receptor beta chains derived from one specimen sequenced in a study of T-cell memory formation after mild COVID-19. TCRdb re-called the 5' RACE reads with MiXCR, one entry per CDR3 protein. Altogether approximately 300,000 distinct CDR3 sequences are present, 15% to 20% being singletons, with the ten largest covering around 23%. Sequences were obtained from PBMCs or a T cell subset sorted from them (not recorded which). The receptors here all came from a man younger than 35 who had mild COVID-19 (a few samples of this study predate the infection). Cell type and time point are not known.

This clonotype was detected many times. The chain couples TRBV3-1 to TRBJ2-5; D possibly matches TRBD1 or TRBD2 (5 bases each). V was trimmed by 3 bases and J by 5 bases, leaving 13 bases between them. Germline V gene lookup returns CDR1 LGHDT and CDR2 YNNKEL (reference sequence). The CDR3 runs 14 residues. The CDR3: CASSQTAVRETQYF. Written as DNA, the CDR3 is TGTGCCAGCAGCCAGACAGCGGTGAGGGAGACCCAGTACTTC.

This clonotype has a handful of counts. V usage is TRBV10-3 and J usage is TRBJ2-7; 15 positions match TRBD2. Germline CDR1 reads ENHRY; CDR2 reads SYGVKD. The length of the CDR3 is 16 residues. V dropped 6 bases and J dropped 4; count of bases not matched to a gene: 7. The CDR3 nucleotides read TGTGCCATCAGCGGTGGACTAGCGGGGGGGCCTTACGAGCAGTACTTC. Protein: CAISGGLAGGPYEQYF.

This clonotype was seen a handful of times. This chain links TRBV6-6 with TRBJ2-7, with D possibly TRBD1 on 6 matching bases. The germline V gene encodes CDR1 MNHNY and CDR2 SVGAGI (reference sequence). The CDR3 is 14 residues long. V lost 7 bases, J lost 1 base, and 14 bases lay in between. CDR3 nucleotide sequence: TGTGCCAGCACCGACGGGACACTATCCTACGAGCAGTACGTC. The encoded protein is CASTDGTLSYEQYV.

V usage is TRBV6-2 or TRBV6-3 and J usage is TRBJ1-2, with a tentative D call TRBD1 (6 bases). Per germline, CDR1 MNHEY and CDR2 SVGEGT. The CDR3 runs 16 residues. V lost 2 bases and J 3 bases, leaving 16 bases between the germline ends. This chain's CDR3 is CASSYGPSWTDYGYTF. The CDR3 DNA is TGTGCCAGCAGTTACGGGCCCTCCTGGACAGACTATGGCTACACCTTC.

The chain joins TRBV6-5 to TRBJ1-1, with 8 bases matching TRBD1. This CDR3 region has 14 residues. The junction had 8 bases not matched to a gene; V was cut back by 6 bases and J by 5 bases. The germline V gene has CDR1 MNHEY and CDR2 SVGAGI. The CDR3 spells CASRILGQGTEAFF. The DNA of the CDR3 is TGTGCCAGCAGAATCCTAGGACAGGGAACTGAAGCTTTCTTT.

This clonotype was detected only a few times. This chain links TRBV20-1 with TRBJ2-5; D gene unclear. The CDR3 is made up of 12 amino acids. V gave up 0 bases and J gave up 3 bases, with 5 bases separating them. Germline assignment: CDR1 DFQATT and CDR2 SNEGSKA (reference sequence). DNA of the CDR3: TGCAGTGCTAGAGATGGGGAAGAGACCCAGTACTTC. Protein: CSARDGEETQYF.

The chain employs TRBV18 and TRBJ1-4; D gene ambiguous. CDR3 length: 16 amino acids. Trimming removed 5 bases from V and 3 bases from J, with 16 bases in between. From germline, CDR1 is KGHSH and CDR2 LQKENI. This chain's CDR3 is CASSFSPGVSNEKLFF. CDR3 nucleotides: TGTGCCAGCTCATTCTCCCCTGGGGTGTCTAATGAAAAACTGTTTTTT. Drawing the rest from reference TRBV18 and TRBJ1-4, the complete variable domain is NAGVMQNPRHLVRRRGQEARLRCSPMKGHSHVYWYRQLPEEGLKFMVYLQKENIIDESGMPKERFSAEFPKEGPSILRIQQVVRGDSAAYFCASSFSPGVSNEKLFFGSGTQLSVL.

CDR3 in DNA: TGCGCCAGCAGCCAAGAAGGGACTAGCGGGACCACCGGGGAGCTGTTTTTT. Amino acid sequence: CASSQEGTSGTTGELFF. This sequence joins TRBV4-1 and TRBJ2-2; 13 bases match TRBD2. This CDR3 is 17 amino acids long. Trimming took 0 bases from V and 4 from J; bases not matched to a gene: 2. The germline V gene encodes CDR1 MGHRA and CDR2 YSYEKL.

The chain carries TRBV2 and TRBJ2-1; D is perhaps TRBD2 (6 bases). Deletions cut 8 bases from V and 0 bases from J, with 17 bases between. CDR3 length equals 16 residues. Germline V gives CDR1 SNHLY, CDR2 FYNNEI. CDR3 in amino acids: CASLVAGISSYNEQFF. In DNA form, the CDR3 reads TGTGCCAGCCTGGTCGCGGGGATTAGCTCCTACAATGAGCAGTTCTTC.

This clonotype was counted between two and nine times. The chain joins TRBV20-1 to TRBJ2-3; TRBD2 matches at 9 bases. The germline V gene encodes CDR1 DFQATT and CDR2 SNEGSKA (reference sequence). V shed 6 bases and J 4 bases; nucleotides not matched to a gene: 11. The CDR3 runs to 15 residues. In DNA, the CDR3 is TGCAGTGCAATAGCAGCTAGCGGGGCCCCAGATACGCAGTATTTT. Translated, it gives CSAIAASGAPDTQYF.

This chain connects TRBV7-9 to TRBJ1-1; no firm D call. V dropped 6 bases and J dropped 6 bases, with 17 bases sitting between them. The germline V gene encodes CDR1 SEHNR and CDR2 FQNEAQ (reference sequence). The CDR3 has 14 amino acids. In DNA, the CDR3 is TGTGCCAGCAGGAAGGACGGAGTTAAACCTGAAGCTTTCTTT. Translating gives CASRKDGVKPEAFF.

The J gene is TRBJ2-7, the V gene TRBV5-5; weak D call: TRBD1 (6 bases). The V gene lost 8 bases and the J gene lost 3 bases, with 15 bases spanning the gap. This CDR3 contains 13 residues. Germline V lookup: CDR1 SGHKS, CDR2 YYEKEE (reference sequence). The CDR3 loop is CASTRDTYYEQYF. DNA of the CDR3: TGTGCCAGTACCCGGGACACCTACTACGAGCAGTACTTC.

This clonotype was seen more than once but under ten times. This chain joins TRBV9 and TRBJ2-3; 7 bases line up with TRBD2. Germline CDR1 and CDR2: SGDLS and YYNGEE. CDR3 size: 15 residues. J was trimmed by 1 base and V by 4 bases; bases with no gene match: 6. This CDR3 reads CASSPGGGRTDTQYF. As DNA, the CDR3 is TGTGCCAGCAGCCCGGGCGGGGGACGCACAGATACGCAGTATTTT.

This clonotype was observed a few times. This chain links TRBV4-3 with TRBJ1-2; 11 nucleotides match TRBD1. The germline gives CDR1 LGHNA, CDR2 YSLEER. The CDR3 covers 15 residues. Germline trimming cut 1 base from V and 3 bases from J; bases unmatched to any gene: 1. CDR3 sequence (DNA): TGCGCCAGCAGCCAAGGGGACAGGGGGTACTATGGCTACACCTTC. Its translation: CASSQGDRGYYGYTF.